The rows below give T cell receptor beta chains drawn from one sample of a study of cytomegalovirus exposure and HLA in healthy donors. TCRdb's table, derived via immunoSEQ multiplex PCR, lists solely in-frame clones and lacks some. The sample yields around 130,000 clones, about 8.5% seen once. The sequenced sample was PBMCs. Source of these receptors: a man between 35 and 55 years old in good health and CMV-seronegative. CDR3s include the opening cysteine and the closing phenylalanine or tryptophan. The order of the fields is D gene, J gene, V gene, clone size, CDR3 DNA, CDR3 protein. The D gene is left open where the match is weak. Clone size is stated in some rows and not others, as once, few, many or a class when expanded.

D: -; J: TRBJ2-2; V: TRBV18; size: once; DNA: TGTGCCAGCTCACCATTCGGGGGTTACACCGGGGAGCTGTTTTTT; CDR3: CASSPFGGYTGELFF
D: -; J: TRBJ1-1; V: TRBV27; size: -; DNA: TGTGCCAGCAGTTTATCGTCCCCCTCCGGTATGAACACTGAAGCTTTCTTT; CDR3: CASSLSSPSGMNTEAFF
D: -; J: TRBJ2-7; V: TRBV11-2; size: -; DNA: TGTGCCAGCAGCCTACCCTCCTCGTACGAGCAGTACTTC; CDR3: CASSLPSSYEQYF
D: TRBD1; J: TRBJ1-5; V: TRBV30; size: -; DNA: TGTGCCTTAGAACAGGGGAGCAATCAGCCCCAGCATTTT; CDR3: CALEQGSNQPQHF
D: -; J: TRBJ1-5; V: TRBV2; size: -; DNA: TGTGCCAGCAGCTCTCAGGGAGGACGTAGCAATCAGCCCCACCATTTT; CDR3: CASSSQGGRSNQPHHF
D: -; J: TRBJ1-2; V: TRBV28; size: few; DNA: TGTGCCAGCAGTTCACAGCTGAACTATGGCTACACCTTC; CDR3: CASSSQLNYGYTF
D: -; J: TRBJ2-5; V: TRBV5-1; size: few; DNA: TGCGCCAGCAGCTTGCCCCGCGGTAGCGTCCAAGAGACCCAGTACTTC; CDR3: CASSLPRGSVQETQYF
D: -; J: TRBJ1-4; V: TRBV25-1; size: -; DNA: TGTGCCAGCACCAACACCCCAACTAATGAAAAACTGTTTTTT; CDR3: CASTNTPTNEKLFF
D: -; J: TRBJ2-7; V: TRBV6-1; size: -; DNA: TGTGCCAGCAGCTTTGGCGAAGCCGCGGGGCAGTACTTC; CDR3: CASSFGEAAGQYF
D: -; J: TRBJ2-1; V: TRBV9; size: few; DNA: TGTGCCAGCAGCCCCGGGACAAATGTATTGGGGGCCAATGAGCAGTTCTTC; CDR3: CASSPGTNVLGANEQFF
D: -; J: TRBJ2-3; V: TRBV4-1; size: few; DNA: TGCGCCAGCAGCCGACTTGAGGTCACAGATACGCAGTATTTT; CDR3: CASSRLEVTDTQYF
D: TRBD1; J: TRBJ1-6; V: TRBV5-6; size: -; DNA: TGTGCCAGCAGCTTGGCGGGACAGCACTATAATTCACCCCTCCACTTT; CDR3: CASSLAGQHYNSPLHF
D: TRBD1; J: TRBJ2-7; V: TRBV19; size: -; DNA: TGTGCCAGTAGCCCCGGGACAGGAACCTCCTACGAGCAGTACTTC; CDR3: CASSPGTGTSYEQYF
D: -; J: TRBJ2-7; V: TRBV4-1; size: few; DNA: TGCGCCAGCAGCCAAGCGGAGGAGCAGTACTTC; CDR3: CASSQAEEQYF
D: -; J: TRBJ2-7; V: TRBV10-2; size: -; DNA: TGCGCCAGCAGTGACTTGGGCTCTAACTACGAGCAGTACTTC; CDR3: CASSDLGSNYEQYF
D: -; J: TRBJ2-7; V: TRBV4-2; size: -; DNA: TGTGCCAGCAGCCAAGGACTGACTAGCTACGAGCAGTACTTC; CDR3: CASSQGLTSYEQYF
D: -; J: TRBJ2-2; V: TRBV5-4; size: -; DNA: TGTGCCAGCAGCCCCGTGCGGGGCACCGGGGAGCTGTTTTTT; CDR3: CASSPVRGTGELFF
D: TRBD1; J: TRBJ2-1; V: TRBV4-2; size: few; DNA: TGTGCCAGCAGCGGGACAGCCTACAATGAGCAGTTCTTC; CDR3: CASSGTAYNEQFF
D: -; J: TRBJ2-1; V: TRBV19; size: few; DNA: TGTGCCAGTAGTAACGGTAATTCGTGGAATGAGCAGTTCTTC; CDR3: CASSNGNSWNEQFF
D: TRBD2; J: TRBJ2-3; V: TRBV7-9; size: few; DNA: TGTGCCAGCAGCTTAGCCGGGACTAGTGCAGATACGCAGTATTTT; CDR3: CASSLAGTSADTQYF
D: -; J: TRBJ1-1; V: TRBV28; size: few; DNA: TGTGCCAGCAGTTTCACAGAGAGAACAGGGTACACTGAAGCTTTCTTT; CDR3: CASSFTERTGYTEAFF
D: -; J: TRBJ1-5; V: TRBV6-1; size: -; DNA: TGTGCCAGCAGTGAGAGGGGGGGAGGGCAGCCCCAGCATTTT; CDR3: CASSERGGGQPQHF
D: -; J: TRBJ2-1; V: TRBV6-5; size: -; DNA: TGTGCCAGCAGTTATTCAGCTAGATCCTACAATGAGCAGTTCTTC; CDR3: CASSYSARSYNEQFF
D: -; J: TRBJ1-4; V: TRBV25-1; size: -; DNA: TGTGCCAGAAGGGAAAGGGGGAAAGAAAAACTGTTTTTT; CDR3: CARRERGKEKLFF
D: -; J: TRBJ1-2; V: TRBV6-6; size: few; DNA: TGTGCCAGCAGGACGGGAGGGATTGGCTACACCTTC; CDR3: CASRTGGIGYTF
D: TRBD1; J: TRBJ2-3; V: TRBV27; size: few; DNA: TGTGCCACCACCCCCTTGGGACAGCGAATAGATACGCAGTATTTT; CDR3: CATTPLGQRIDTQYF
D: TRBD2; J: TRBJ2-7; V: TRBV6-5; size: -; DNA: TGTGCCAGCAGTTACTCGAGCGGGAGCTCCTACGAGCAGTACTTC; CDR3: CASSYSSGSSYEQYF
D: -; J: TRBJ2-1; V: TRBV28; size: -; DNA: TGTGCCAGCAGCACAATTCACTCGGACGAGGGCTACAATGAGCAGTTCTTC; CDR3: CASSTIHSDEGYNEQFF
D: -; J: TRBJ2-1; V: TRBV6-5; size: few; DNA: TGTGCCAGCAGTTACTCGCGGGACCTTTACAATGAGCAGTTCTTC; CDR3: CASSYSRDLYNEQFF
D: TRBD1; J: TRBJ1-3; V: TRBV5-1; size: few; DNA: TGCGCCAGCAGCTTCTCCAGGGGGCCCACCTCTGGAAACACCATATATTTT; CDR3: CASSFSRGPTSGNTIYF
D: -; J: TRBJ1-2; V: TRBV19; size: -; DNA: TGTGCCATCGCAAAGCCGGCGGGTGGCTACACCTTC; CDR3: CAIAKPAGGYTF
D: TRBD1; J: TRBJ1-4; V: TRBV28; size: -; DNA: TGTGCCAGCAAAGGTCTTGACAGGGCGGGAAAACTGTTTTTT; CDR3: CASKGLDRAGKLFF
D: TRBD2; J: TRBJ2-1; V: TRBV5-1; size: -; DNA: TGCGCCAGCGCGCTAGCGGGGGGTTACAATGAGCAGTTCTTC; CDR3: CASALAGGYNEQFF
D: -; J: TRBJ1-2; V: TRBV5-4; size: -; DNA: TGTGCCAGCAGCCATCACCCCAGGGAGGACTATGGCTACACCTTC; CDR3: CASSHHPREDYGYTF
D: -; J: TRBJ2-7; V: TRBV4-1; size: -; DNA: TGCGCCAGCAGCCCCCTCGGCGGCCGAACCTACGAGCAGTACTTC; CDR3: CASSPLGGRTYEQYF
D: TRBD1; J: TRBJ1-5; V: TRBV19; size: few; DNA: TGTGCCAGTAGCACCACAGGGGGTTGGAATCAGCCCCAGCATTTT; CDR3: CASSTTGGWNQPQHF
D: -; J: TRBJ1-5; V: TRBV27; size: -; DNA: TGTGCCAGCTCTGGGGCGGATAGCAATCAGCCCCAGCATTTT; CDR3: CASSGADSNQPQHF
D: TRBD2; J: TRBJ2-7; V: TRBV9; size: -; DNA: TGCGCCAGCAGCGTAGCCAGCGGGGGCCACGGGGAGCAGTACTTC; CDR3: CASSVASGGHGEQYF
D: -; J: TRBJ2-5; V: TRBV15; size: few; DNA: TGTGCCACCAGCAGGCGGGGACAGCAAGAGACCCAGTACTTC; CDR3: CATSRRGQQETQYF
D: TRBD1; J: TRBJ2-7; V: TRBV5-4; size: few; DNA: TGTGCCAGCAGCCCCGGGACAGGGACCTACGAGCAGTACTTC; CDR3: CASSPGTGTYEQYF
D: TRBD2; J: TRBJ2-3; V: TRBV29-1; size: -; DNA: TGCAGCGTTGCTCGGGGGGTCGGCACAGATACGCAGTATTTT; CDR3: CSVARGVGTDTQYF
D: -; J: TRBJ1-1; V: TRBV29-1; size: few; DNA: TGCAGCGTTGAACATAACACTGAAGCTTTCTTT; CDR3: CSVEHNTEAFF
D: TRBD2; J: TRBJ2-1; V: TRBV7-8; size: -; DNA: TGTGCCAGCAGTCGTACCGGGACTAGCAGCAATGAGCAGTTCTTC; CDR3: CASSRTGTSSNEQFF
D: TRBD2; J: TRBJ2-7; V: TRBV11-1; size: few; DNA: TGTGCCAGCAGCTGGGAGGGCGGGGAATACGAGCAGTACTTC; CDR3: CASSWEGGEYEQYF
D: -; J: TRBJ1-3; V: TRBV19; size: few; DNA: TGTGCCAGTAGTATAGGCCACCGGGAAGCCTCTGGAAACACCATATATTTT; CDR3: CASSIGHREASGNTIYF
D: TRBD1; J: TRBJ1-5; V: TRBV4-1; size: few; DNA: TGCGCCAGCAGCCCGGGGACAGGGGGGTCGAGCAATCAGCCCCAGCATTTT; CDR3: CASSPGTGGSSNQPQHF
D: TRBD1; J: TRBJ2-1; V: TRBV7-9; size: few; DNA: TGTGCCAGCAGCTCCGGGACAGGGATTTACAATGAGCAGTTCTTC; CDR3: CASSSGTGIYNEQFF
D: TRBD1; J: TRBJ2-7; V: TRBV27; size: few; DNA: TGTGCCAGCAGTCCCAGGGGGCCATCTTACGAGCAGTACTTC; CDR3: CASSPRGPSYEQYF
D: -; J: TRBJ1-1; V: TRBV5-1; size: many; DNA: TGCGCCAGCAGCTTCGGGACTGAAGCTTTCTTT; CDR3: CASSFGTEAFF
D: TRBD1; J: TRBJ1-4; V: TRBV5-1; size: medium-sized; DNA: TGCGCCAGCAGCTTGGGGGACAGGGCCACGGATGAAAAACTGTTTTTT; CDR3: CASSLGDRATDEKLFF
D: TRBD2; J: TRBJ2-1; V: TRBV7-9; size: few; DNA: TGTGCCAGCAGTTATGGACTAGCGGGGGACAATGAGCAGTTCTTC; CDR3: CASSYGLAGDNEQFF
D: TRBD2; J: TRBJ2-1; V: TRBV4-1; size: few; DNA: TGCGCCAGCAGCCAATCGCCTGGGGGAGCGGGGGTTCTCTCCTACAATGAGCAGTTCTTC; CDR3: CASSQSPGGAGVLSYNEQFF
D: -; J: TRBJ1-2; V: TRBV5-6; size: -; DNA: TGTGGTCCCGGAGGTCCTTACTATGGCTACACCTTC; CDR3: CGPGGPYYGYTF